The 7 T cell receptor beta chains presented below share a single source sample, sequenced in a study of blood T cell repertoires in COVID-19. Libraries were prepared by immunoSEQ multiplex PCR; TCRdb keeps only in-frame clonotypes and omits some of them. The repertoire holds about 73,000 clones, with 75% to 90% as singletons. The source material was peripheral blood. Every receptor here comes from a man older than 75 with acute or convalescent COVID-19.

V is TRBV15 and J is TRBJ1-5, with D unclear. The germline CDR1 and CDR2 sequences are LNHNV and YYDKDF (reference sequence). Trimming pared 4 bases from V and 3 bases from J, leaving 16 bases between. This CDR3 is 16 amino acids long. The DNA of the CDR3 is TGTGCCACCAGCACGAGGACTCAACGGGTCAATCAGCCCCAGCATTTT. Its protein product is CATSTRTQRVNQPQHF.

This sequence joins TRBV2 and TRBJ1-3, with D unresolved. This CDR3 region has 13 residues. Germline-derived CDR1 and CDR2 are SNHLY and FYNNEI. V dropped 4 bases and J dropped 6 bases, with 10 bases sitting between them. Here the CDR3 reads CASSVRPPNTIYF. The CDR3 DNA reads TGTGCCAGCAGTGTCAGGCCACCAAACACCATATATTTT. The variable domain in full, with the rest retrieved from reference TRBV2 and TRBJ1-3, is EPEVTQTPSHQVTQMGQEVILRCVPISNHLYFYWYRQILGQKVEFLVSFYNNEISEKSEIFDDQFSVERPDGSNFTLKIRSTKLEDSAMYFCASSVRPPNTIYFGEGSWLTVV.

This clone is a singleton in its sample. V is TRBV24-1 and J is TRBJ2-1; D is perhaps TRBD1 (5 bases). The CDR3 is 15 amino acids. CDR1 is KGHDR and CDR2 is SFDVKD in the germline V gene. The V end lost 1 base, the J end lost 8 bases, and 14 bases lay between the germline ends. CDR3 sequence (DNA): TGTGCCACCAGTGATTTCAGGACACGGACCTATGAGCAGTTCTTC. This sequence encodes CATSDFRTRTYEQFF.

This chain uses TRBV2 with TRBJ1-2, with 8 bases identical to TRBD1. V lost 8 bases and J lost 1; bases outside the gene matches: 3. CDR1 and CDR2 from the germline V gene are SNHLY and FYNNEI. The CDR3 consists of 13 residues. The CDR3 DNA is TGTGCCAGCTCGGGACAGGTTAACTATGGCTACACCTTC. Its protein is CASSGQVNYGYTF.

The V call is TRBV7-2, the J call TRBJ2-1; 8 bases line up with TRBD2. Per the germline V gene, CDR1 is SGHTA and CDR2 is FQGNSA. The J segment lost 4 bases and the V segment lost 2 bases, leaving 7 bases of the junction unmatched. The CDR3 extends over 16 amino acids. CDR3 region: CASSLLAGVTYNEQFF. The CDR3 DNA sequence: TGTGCCAGCAGCTTACTAGCGGGCGTTACTTACAATGAGCAGTTCTTC.

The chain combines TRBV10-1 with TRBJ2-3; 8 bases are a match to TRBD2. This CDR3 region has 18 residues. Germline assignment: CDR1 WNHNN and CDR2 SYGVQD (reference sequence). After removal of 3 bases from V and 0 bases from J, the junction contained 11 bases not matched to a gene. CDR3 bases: TGCGCCAGCAGTGAAGTGGCGGGGGGCGACAAAAGCACAGATACGCAGTATTTT. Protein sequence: CASSEVAGGDKSTDTQYF.

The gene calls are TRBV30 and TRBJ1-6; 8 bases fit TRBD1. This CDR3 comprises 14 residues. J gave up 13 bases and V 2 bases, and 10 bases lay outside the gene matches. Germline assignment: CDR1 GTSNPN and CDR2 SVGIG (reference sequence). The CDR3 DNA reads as TGTGCCTGGAGTTTGGTAGGACAGGGCCCCCCCCTCCACTTT. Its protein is CAWSLVGQGPPLHF.